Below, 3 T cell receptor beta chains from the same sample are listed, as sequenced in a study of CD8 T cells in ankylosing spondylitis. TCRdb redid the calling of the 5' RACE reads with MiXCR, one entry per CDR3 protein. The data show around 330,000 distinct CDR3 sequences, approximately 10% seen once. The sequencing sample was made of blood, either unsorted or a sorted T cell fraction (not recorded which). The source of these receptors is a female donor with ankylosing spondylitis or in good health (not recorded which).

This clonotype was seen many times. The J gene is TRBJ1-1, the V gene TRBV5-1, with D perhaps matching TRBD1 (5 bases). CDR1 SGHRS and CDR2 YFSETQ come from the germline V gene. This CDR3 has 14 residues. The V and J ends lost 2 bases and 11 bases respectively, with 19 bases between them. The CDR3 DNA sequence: TGCGCCAGCAGCTTCTTCTCCGATCAGGGTAGCGCTTTCTTT. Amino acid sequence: CASSFFSDQGSAFF.

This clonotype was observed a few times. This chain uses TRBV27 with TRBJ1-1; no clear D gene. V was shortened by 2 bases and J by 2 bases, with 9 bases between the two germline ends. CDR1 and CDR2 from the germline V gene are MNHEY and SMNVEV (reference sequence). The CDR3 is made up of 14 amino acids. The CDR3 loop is CASSLGRPNTEAFF. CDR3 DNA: TGTGCCAGCAGTTTAGGCAGGCCTAACACTGAAGCTTTCTTT.

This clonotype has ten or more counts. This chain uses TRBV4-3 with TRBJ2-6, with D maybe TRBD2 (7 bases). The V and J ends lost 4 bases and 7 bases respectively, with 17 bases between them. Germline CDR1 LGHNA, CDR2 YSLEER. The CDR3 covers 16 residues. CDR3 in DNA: TGCGCCAGCAGCCCCATGGGGGGGCTCGGAGCCAACGTCCTGACTTTC. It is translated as CASSPMGGLGANVLTF.